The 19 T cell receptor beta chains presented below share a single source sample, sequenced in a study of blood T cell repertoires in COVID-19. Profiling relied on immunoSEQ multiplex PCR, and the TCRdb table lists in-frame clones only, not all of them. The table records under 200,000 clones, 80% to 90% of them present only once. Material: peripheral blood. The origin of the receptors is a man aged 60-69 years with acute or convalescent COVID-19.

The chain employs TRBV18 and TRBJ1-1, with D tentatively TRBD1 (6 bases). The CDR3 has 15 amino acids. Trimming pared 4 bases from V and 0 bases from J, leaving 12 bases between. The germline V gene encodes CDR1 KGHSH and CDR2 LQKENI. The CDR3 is CASSLGQVMNTEAFF. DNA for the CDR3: TGTGCCAGCTCACTGGGACAAGTCATGAACACTGAAGCTTTCTTT.

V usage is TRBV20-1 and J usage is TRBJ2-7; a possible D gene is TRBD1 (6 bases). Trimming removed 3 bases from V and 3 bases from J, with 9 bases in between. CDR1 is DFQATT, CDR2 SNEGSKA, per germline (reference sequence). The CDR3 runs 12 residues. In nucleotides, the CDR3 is TGCAGTGCTAGTCAGGGGATCTACGAGCAGTACTTC. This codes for CSASQGIYEQYF.

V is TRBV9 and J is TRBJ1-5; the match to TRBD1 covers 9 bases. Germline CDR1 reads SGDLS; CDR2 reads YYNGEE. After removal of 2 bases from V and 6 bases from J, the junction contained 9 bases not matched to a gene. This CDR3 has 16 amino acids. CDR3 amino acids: CASSVYRDREGQPQHF. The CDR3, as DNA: TGTGCCAGCAGCGTTTACCGGGACAGGGAAGGTCAGCCCCAGCATTTT.

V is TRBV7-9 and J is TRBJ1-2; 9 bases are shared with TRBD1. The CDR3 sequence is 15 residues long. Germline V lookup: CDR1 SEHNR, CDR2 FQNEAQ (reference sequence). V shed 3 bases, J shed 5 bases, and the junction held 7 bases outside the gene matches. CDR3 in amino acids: CASSFPDDRGYGYTF. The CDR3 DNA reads TGTGCCAGCAGCTTCCCCGACGACAGGGGGTATGGCTACACCTTC.

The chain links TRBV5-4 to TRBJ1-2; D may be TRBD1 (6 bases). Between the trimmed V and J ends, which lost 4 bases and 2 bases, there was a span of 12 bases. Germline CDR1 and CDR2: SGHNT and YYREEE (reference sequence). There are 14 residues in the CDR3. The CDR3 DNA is TGTGCCAGCAGCCTCCGGACAGTAAACTATGGCTACACCTTC. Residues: CASSLRTVNYGYTF.

CDR3 protein: CASSLVAGAEEQYF. Here the CDR3 DNA reads TGCGCCAGCAGCTTGGTAGCGGGAGCGGAGGAGCAGTACTTC. This rearrangement joins TRBV5-1 to TRBJ2-7; 9 nucleotides agree with TRBD2. The germline V gene has CDR1 SGHRS and CDR2 YFSETQ. Trimming cost V 0 bases and J 7 bases; bases outside gene matches: 5. The CDR3 length is 14 residues.

The CDR3 bases are TGTGCCAGCAGTCGGATGGGGGGGCCCAGCCCCTACGAGCAGTACTTC. It yields the protein CASSRMGGPSPYEQYF. The chain joins TRBV2 to TRBJ2-7; tentative D call: TRBD2 (7 bases). The germline V gene has CDR1 SNHLY and CDR2 FYNNEI. V was pared by 5 bases and J by 2 bases, with 19 bases between. The CDR3 consists of 16 residues.

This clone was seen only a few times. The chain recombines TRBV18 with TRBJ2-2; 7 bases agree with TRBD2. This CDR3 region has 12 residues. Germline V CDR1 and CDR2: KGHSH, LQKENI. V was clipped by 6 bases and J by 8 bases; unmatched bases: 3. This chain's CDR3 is CASSRESGELFF. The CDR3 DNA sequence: TGTGCCAGCTCGCGGGAGTCGGGGGAGCTGTTTTTT.

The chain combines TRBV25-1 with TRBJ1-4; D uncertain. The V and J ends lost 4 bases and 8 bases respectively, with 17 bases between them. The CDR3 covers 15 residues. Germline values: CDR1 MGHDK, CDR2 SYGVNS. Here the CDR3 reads CASSVGGSFREKLFF. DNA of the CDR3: TGTGCCAGCAGTGTCGGAGGGTCCTTCCGAGAAAAACTGTTTTTT.

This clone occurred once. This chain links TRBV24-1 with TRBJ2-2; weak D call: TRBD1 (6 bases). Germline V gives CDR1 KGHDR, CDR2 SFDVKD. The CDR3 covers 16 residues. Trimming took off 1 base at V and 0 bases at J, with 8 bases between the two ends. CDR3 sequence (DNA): TGTGCCACCAGTGATTTTGGGGGCCCGAACACCGGGGAGCTGTTTTTT. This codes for CATSDFGGPNTGELFF.

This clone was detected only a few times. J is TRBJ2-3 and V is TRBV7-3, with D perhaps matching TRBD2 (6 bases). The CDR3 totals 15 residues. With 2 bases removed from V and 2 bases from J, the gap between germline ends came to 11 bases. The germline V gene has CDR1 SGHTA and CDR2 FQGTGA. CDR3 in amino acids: CASSLYGGNTDTQYF. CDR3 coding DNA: TGTGCCAGCAGCTTATACGGGGGAAACACAGATACGCAGTATTTT.

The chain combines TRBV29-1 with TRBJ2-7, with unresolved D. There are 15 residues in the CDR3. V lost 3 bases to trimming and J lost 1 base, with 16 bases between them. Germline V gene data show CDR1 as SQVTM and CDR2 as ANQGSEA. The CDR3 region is CSVEARPEESYEQYF. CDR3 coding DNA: TGCAGCGTTGAGGCTAGACCCGAAGAATCCTACGAGCAGTACTTC.

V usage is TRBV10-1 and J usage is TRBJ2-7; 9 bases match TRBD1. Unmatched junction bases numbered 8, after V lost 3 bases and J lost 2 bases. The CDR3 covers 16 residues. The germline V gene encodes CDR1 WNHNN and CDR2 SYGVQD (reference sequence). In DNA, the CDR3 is TGCGCCAGCAGTGACAACCGGGACAGGGACACCTACGAGCAGTACTTC. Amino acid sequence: CASSDNRDRDTYEQYF.

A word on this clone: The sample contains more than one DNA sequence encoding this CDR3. CDR3 sequence: CASSFAGEPSGANVLTF. CDR3 DNA: TGTGCCAGCAGCTTTGCGGGGGAACCCTCTGGGGCCAACGTCCTGACTTTC. V is TRBV28 and J is TRBJ2-6, with 7 bases that match TRBD2. V dropped 6 bases and J dropped 0; count of bases not matched to a gene: 8. The germline gives CDR1 MDHEN, CDR2 SYDVKM. The CDR3 has 17 amino acids.

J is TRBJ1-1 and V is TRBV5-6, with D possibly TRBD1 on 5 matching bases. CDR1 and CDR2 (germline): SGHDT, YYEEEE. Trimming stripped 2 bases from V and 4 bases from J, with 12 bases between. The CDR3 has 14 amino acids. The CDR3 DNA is TGTGCCAGCAGCTTCGGGGGGGGTGGCACTGAAGCTTTCTTT. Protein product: CASSFGGGGTEAFF.

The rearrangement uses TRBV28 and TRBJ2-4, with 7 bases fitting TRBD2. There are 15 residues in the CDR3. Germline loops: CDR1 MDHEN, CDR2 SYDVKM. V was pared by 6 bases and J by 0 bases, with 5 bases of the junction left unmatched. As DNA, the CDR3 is TGTGCCAGCAGATCGGGAGGCCAAGCCAAAAACATTCAGTACTTC. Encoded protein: CASRSGGQAKNIQYF. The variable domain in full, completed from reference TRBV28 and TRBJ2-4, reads DVKVTQSSRYLVKRTGEKVFLECVQDMDHENMFWYRQDPGLGLRLIYFSYDVKMKEKGDIPEGYSVSREKKERFSLILESASTNQTSMYLCASRSGGQAKNIQYFGAGTRLSVL.

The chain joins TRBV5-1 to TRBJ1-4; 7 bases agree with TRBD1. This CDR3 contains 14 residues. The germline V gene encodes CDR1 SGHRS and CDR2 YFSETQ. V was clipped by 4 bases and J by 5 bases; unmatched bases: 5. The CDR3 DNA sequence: TGCGCCAGCAGCCGGGACAGTTCGAATGAAAAACTGTTTTTT. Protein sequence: CASSRDSSNEKLFF.

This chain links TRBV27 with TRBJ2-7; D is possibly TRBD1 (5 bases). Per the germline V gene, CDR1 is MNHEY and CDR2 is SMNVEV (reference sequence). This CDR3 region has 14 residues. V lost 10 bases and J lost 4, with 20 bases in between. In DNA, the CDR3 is TGTGCCACTCCCCGCCCAGGGTTAGGTTACGAGCAGTACTTC. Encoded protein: CATPRPGLGYEQYF.

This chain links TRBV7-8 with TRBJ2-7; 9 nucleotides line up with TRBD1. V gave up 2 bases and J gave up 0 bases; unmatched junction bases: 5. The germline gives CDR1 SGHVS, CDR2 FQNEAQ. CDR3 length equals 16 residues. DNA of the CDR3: TGTGCCAGCAGCTTACCCCGGGACAGGGACTCCTACGAGCAGTACTTC. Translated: CASSLPRDRDSYEQYF.